The rows below give T cell receptor beta chains drawn from one sample of a study of blood T cell repertoires in COVID-19. The assay was immunoSEQ multiplex PCR, and TCRdb's table has in-frame clones only and misses some. The sample carries roughly 330,000 clones, roughly 86% recorded once. What was sequenced was PBMCs or T cells enriched from blood (not recorded which). The origin of the receptors is a woman aged 25-40 years who had recovered from COVID-19. Each CDR3 is given with its conserved first and last residue. Fields, in order: CDR3 protein, CDR3 DNA, V gene, clone size, D gene, J gene. The D gene is left open where the match is weak. Where a row states a size, it is once, few, many or the class of an expanded clone; other rows omit it.

cdr3_aa: CAWSVTRGILHSPLHF
cdr3_nt: TGTGCCTGGAGTGTAACGAGGGGGATATTGCATTCACCCCTCCACTTT
v_call: TRBV30
clone_size: few
d_call: .
j_call: TRBJ1-6

cdr3_aa: CAISEYRGTYEQYF
cdr3_nt: TGTGCCATCAGTGAGTACAGGGGCACCTACGAGCAGTACTTC
v_call: TRBV10-3
clone_size: .
d_call: TRBD1
j_call: TRBJ2-7

cdr3_aa: CASSIVGHWNTEAFF
cdr3_nt: TGTGCCAGTAGTATAGTAGGACACTGGAACACTGAAGCTTTCTTT
v_call: TRBV19
clone_size: .
d_call: .
j_call: TRBJ1-1

cdr3_aa: CASSSRTGTNYGYTF
cdr3_nt: TGTGCCAGCTCATCGCGGACAGGGACTAACTATGGCTACACCTTC
v_call: TRBV18
clone_size: .
d_call: TRBD1
j_call: TRBJ1-2

cdr3_aa: CASSLTGSSYEQYF
cdr3_nt: TGTGCCAGCTCTCTGACGGGAAGCTCCTACGAGCAGTACTTC
v_call: TRBV5-6
clone_size: .
d_call: .
j_call: TRBJ2-7

cdr3_aa: CASSQDPAGVGLYYEQYF
cdr3_nt: TGCGCCAGCAGCCAAGATCCAGCGGGGGTTGGGTTATACTACGAGCAGTACTTC
v_call: TRBV4-3
clone_size: .
d_call: TRBD2
j_call: TRBJ2-7

cdr3_aa: CASGFYNEQFF
cdr3_nt: TGTGCCAGCGGCTTCTACAATGAGCAGTTCTTC
v_call: TRBV2
clone_size: few
d_call: .
j_call: TRBJ2-1

cdr3_aa: CASSSIRGGPSTDTQYF
cdr3_nt: TGTGCCAGCAGCTCTATACGGGGGGGGCCTAGCACAGATACGCAGTATTTT
v_call: TRBV7-9
clone_size: .
d_call: TRBD2
j_call: TRBJ2-3

cdr3_aa: CATSDLRGGDSGDTQYF
cdr3_nt: TGTGCCACCAGTGATTTAAGAGGGGGGGATTCAGGAGATACGCAGTATTTT
v_call: TRBV24-1
clone_size: .
d_call: .
j_call: TRBJ2-3

cdr3_aa: CASSPGLARNEQFF
cdr3_nt: TGTGCCAGCAGCCCCGGACTAGCGAGAAATGAGCAGTTCTTC
v_call: TRBV5-4
clone_size: .
d_call: TRBD2
j_call: TRBJ2-1

cdr3_aa: CASSFGGNQPQHF
cdr3_nt: TGTGCCAGCAGCTTTGGAGGCAATCAGCCCCAGCATTTT
v_call: TRBV11-2
clone_size: .
d_call: .
j_call: TRBJ1-5

cdr3_aa: CSVDPVGTGSFF
cdr3_nt: .
v_call: TRBV29-1
clone_size: .
d_call: .
j_call: TRBJ2-1

cdr3_aa: CASQNRVGNQPQHF
cdr3_nt: TGTGCCAGTCAAAACAGGGTTGGCAATCAGCCCCAGCATTTT
v_call: TRBV19
clone_size: .
d_call: .
j_call: TRBJ1-5

cdr3_aa: CASSFSGQYNEQFF
cdr3_nt: TGCGCCAGCAGCTTCAGTGGACAGTACAATGAGCAGTTCTTC
v_call: TRBV5-1
clone_size: many
d_call: .
j_call: TRBJ2-1

cdr3_aa: CASRPTGTQHDEAFF
cdr3_nt: TGTGCCAGCAGGCCAACAGGGACCCAGCACGATGAAGCTTTCTTT
v_call: TRBV6-5
clone_size: .
d_call: .
j_call: TRBJ1-1

cdr3_aa: CASAWSDTQYF
cdr3_nt: TGTGCCTCCGCGTGGTCAGATACGCAGTATTTT
v_call: TRBV6-6
clone_size: once
d_call: .
j_call: TRBJ2-3

cdr3_aa: CASSLVRGLVVPLHEQFF
cdr3_nt: TGTGCCAGCAGCTTAGTACGTGGACTAGTGGTCCCATTGCATGAGCAGTTCTTC
v_call: TRBV7-2
clone_size: .
d_call: TRBD2
j_call: TRBJ2-1

cdr3_aa: CASSTTTDTQYF
cdr3_nt: TGCGCCAGCAGCACCACAACAGATACGCAGTATTTT
v_call: TRBV5-1
clone_size: .
d_call: .
j_call: TRBJ2-3

cdr3_aa: CASSGGTGGYGYTF
cdr3_nt: TGTGCCAGCAGCGGCGGGACAGGGGGCTATGGCTACACCTTC
v_call: TRBV5-6
clone_size: few
d_call: TRBD1
j_call: TRBJ1-2

cdr3_aa: CASSEGTGDTGELFF
cdr3_nt: TGTGCCAGCAGCGAGGGGACAGGGGACACCGGGGAGCTGTTTTTT
v_call: TRBV4-2
clone_size: few
d_call: TRBD1
j_call: TRBJ2-2

cdr3_aa: CASSWDIGANYGYTF
cdr3_nt: TGCGCCAGCAGCTGGGACATAGGAGCTAACTATGGCTACACCTTC
v_call: TRBV5-1
clone_size: .
d_call: .
j_call: TRBJ1-2

cdr3_aa: CASSLHLDTEAFF
cdr3_nt: TGCGCCAGCAGCTTGCACTTGGACACTGAAGCTTTCTTT
v_call: TRBV5-1
clone_size: .
d_call: .
j_call: TRBJ1-1

cdr3_aa: CASSPTSGGAGETQYF
cdr3_nt: TGTGCCAGCAGCCCGACTAGCGGGGGGGCCGGAGAGACCCAGTACTTC
v_call: TRBV7-8
clone_size: .
d_call: TRBD2
j_call: TRBJ2-5

cdr3_aa: CASSFRGGPGTDTQYF
cdr3_nt: TGTGCCAGCAGCTTTAGGGGGGGCCCGGGCACAGATACGCAGTATTTT
v_call: TRBV7-2
clone_size: .
d_call: .
j_call: TRBJ2-3

cdr3_aa: CATSEIIGSKAFF
cdr3_nt: TGTGCCACCAGCGAGATTATCGGGTCCAAAGCTTTCTTT
v_call: TRBV15
clone_size: .
d_call: .
j_call: TRBJ1-1

cdr3_aa: CAWSSMTGQTNNEQFF
cdr3_nt: TGTGCCTGGAGTTCAATGACAGGCCAAACCAACAATGAGCAGTTCTTC
v_call: TRBV30
clone_size: few
d_call: .
j_call: TRBJ2-1

cdr3_aa: CAISEKGDSHVDTQYF
cdr3_nt: TGTGCCATCAGTGAGAAGGGGGACAGCCACGTAGATACGCAGTATTTT
v_call: TRBV10-3
clone_size: .
d_call: TRBD1
j_call: TRBJ2-3

cdr3_aa: CASRTPGNYGYTF
cdr3_nt: TGTGCCAGCAGAACCCCGGGAAACTATGGCTACACCTTC
v_call: TRBV7-9
clone_size: .
d_call: .
j_call: TRBJ1-2

cdr3_aa: CASSRTGGGHGYTF
cdr3_nt: TGTGCCAGCAGTCGGACAGGAGGGGGCCATGGCTACACCTTC
v_call: TRBV6-5
clone_size: .
d_call: TRBD1
j_call: TRBJ1-2

cdr3_aa: CASSIDRTSGYTF
cdr3_nt: TGCGCCAGCAGTATAGACAGGACTTCGGGCTACACCTTC
v_call: TRBV5-1
clone_size: .
d_call: .
j_call: TRBJ1-2

cdr3_aa: CARSRLDRGRTEAFF
cdr3_nt: TGTGCCAGAAGCCGCCTGGACAGGGGACGGACTGAAGCTTTCTTT
v_call: TRBV5-3
clone_size: .
d_call: TRBD1
j_call: TRBJ1-1

cdr3_aa: CASTQALTSGTYNEQFF
cdr3_nt: TGCGCCAGCACCCAAGCTCTGACTAGCGGAACCTACAATGAGCAGTTCTTC
v_call: TRBV5-1
clone_size: .
d_call: TRBD2
j_call: TRBJ2-1

cdr3_aa: CASRRGGGWQETQYF
cdr3_nt: TGTGCCAGCAGGCGCGGGGGAGGATGGCAAGAGACCCAGTACTTC
v_call: TRBV13
clone_size: .
d_call: TRBD2
j_call: TRBJ2-5

cdr3_aa: CASSESSGGAEQFF
cdr3_nt: TGCGCCAGCAGTGAGTCGAGCGGGGGGGCTGAGCAGTTCTTC
v_call: TRBV10-2
clone_size: .
d_call: TRBD2
j_call: TRBJ2-1

cdr3_aa: CASSGDSYSNQPQHF
cdr3_nt: TGTGCCAGCAGTGGGGACAGCTATAGCAATCAGCCCCAGCATTTT
v_call: TRBV2
clone_size: .
d_call: TRBD1
j_call: TRBJ1-5

cdr3_aa: CASRYDRQSGNSPLHF
cdr3_nt: TGTGCCAGCAGGTACGACAGACAGAGCGGGAATTCACCCCTCCACTTT
v_call: TRBV6-5
clone_size: .
d_call: .
j_call: TRBJ1-6

cdr3_aa: CASRRGGTGETQYF
cdr3_nt: TGTGCCAGCCGAAGGGGGGGTACGGGAGAGACCCAGTACTTC
v_call: TRBV2
clone_size: .
d_call: .
j_call: TRBJ2-5

cdr3_aa: CAWSWTPQSSGNTIYF
cdr3_nt: TGTGCCTGGAGTTGGACACCGCAGAGCTCTGGAAACACCATATATTTT
v_call: TRBV30
clone_size: .
d_call: .
j_call: TRBJ1-3

cdr3_aa: CAISDQMHQPQHF
cdr3_nt: TGTGCCATCAGTGACCAGATGCATCAGCCCCAGCATTTT
v_call: TRBV10-3
clone_size: .
d_call: .
j_call: TRBJ1-5

cdr3_aa: CASSLAGEDTEAFF
cdr3_nt: TGCGCCAGCAGCTTGGCCGGGGAGGACACTGAAGCTTTCTTT
v_call: TRBV5-1
clone_size: .
d_call: .
j_call: TRBJ1-1

cdr3_aa: CASSFRGVDEKLFF
cdr3_nt: TGTGCCAGCAGTTTCAGGGGGGTGGATGAAAAACTGTTTTTT
v_call: TRBV6-5
clone_size: .
d_call: TRBD1
j_call: TRBJ1-4

cdr3_aa: CSVVSGNGEQYF
cdr3_nt: TGCAGCGTCGTCTCAGGGAATGGCGAGCAGTACTTC
v_call: TRBV29-1
clone_size: .
d_call: .
j_call: TRBJ2-7

cdr3_aa: CASRRDSFDNSPLHF
cdr3_nt: TGTGCCAGCAGACGGGACAGCTTTGATAATTCACCCCTCCACTTT
v_call: TRBV25-1
clone_size: .
d_call: TRBD1
j_call: TRBJ1-6

cdr3_aa: CASRDRARGEKLFF
cdr3_nt: TGTGCCAGTAGGGACAGGGCCCGGGGCGAAAAACTGTTTTTT
v_call: TRBV19
clone_size: .
d_call: TRBD1
j_call: TRBJ1-4

cdr3_aa: CASSRHSFQETQYF
cdr3_nt: TGTGCCAGCAGTCGTCACAGCTTCCAAGAGACCCAGTACTTC
v_call: TRBV28
clone_size: .
d_call: .
j_call: TRBJ2-5

cdr3_aa: CASGRDTQETQYF
cdr3_nt: TGTGCTAGTGGCCGGGACACACAAGAGACCCAGTACTTC
v_call: TRBV12-5
clone_size: .
d_call: .
j_call: TRBJ2-5

cdr3_aa: CASSLFEVETQYF
cdr3_nt: TGTGCCAGCAGCTTATTTGAGGTTGAGACCCAGTACTTC
v_call: TRBV7-2
clone_size: .
d_call: .
j_call: TRBJ2-5

cdr3_aa: CASRLETGRSTEAFF
cdr3_nt: TGTGCCAGCAGGCTTGAGACAGGCAGGTCCACTGAAGCTTTCTTT
v_call: TRBV2
clone_size: .
d_call: .
j_call: TRBJ1-1

cdr3_aa: CASSDDMNTEAFF
cdr3_nt: TGTGCCAGCAGCGACGACATGAACACTGAAGCTTTCTTT
v_call: TRBV2
clone_size: .
d_call: .
j_call: TRBJ1-1

cdr3_aa: CASSTGGGREKLFF
cdr3_nt: TGTGCCAGCAGTACCGGGGGTGGCCGTGAAAAACTGTTTTTT
v_call: TRBV28
clone_size: .
d_call: .
j_call: TRBJ1-4

cdr3_aa: CASLPGRGNTEAFF
cdr3_nt: TGTGCCAGCCTACCTGGACGGGGGAACACTGAAGCTTTCTTT
v_call: TRBV19
clone_size: .
d_call: .
j_call: TRBJ1-1

cdr3_aa: CASSFGQSNTEAFF
cdr3_nt: TGTGCCAGCAGCTTTGGGCAGTCGAACACTGAAGCTTTCTTT
v_call: TRBV5-4
clone_size: .
d_call: .
j_call: TRBJ1-1

cdr3_aa: CASSSDIRPNYGYTF
cdr3_nt: TGTGCCAGCAGCTCGGATATCAGGCCAAACTATGGCTACACCTTC
v_call: TRBV7-8
clone_size: few
d_call: .
j_call: TRBJ1-2

cdr3_aa: CASTITGVSSYNEQFF
cdr3_nt: TGTGCCAGTACCATAACAGGGGTAAGCTCCTACAATGAGCAGTTCTTC
v_call: TRBV19
clone_size: .
d_call: TRBD1
j_call: TRBJ2-1

cdr3_aa: CASSLATGKLFF
cdr3_nt: TGTGCCAGCAGCTTGGCAACCGGGAAACTGTTTTTT
v_call: TRBV5-5
clone_size: .
d_call: .
j_call: TRBJ1-4